This T cell receptor (beta chain) was recovered during a study of CD8+CD57+ T cells in acquired aplastic anemia. Those patients picked for sequencing had displayed CD8+CD57+ cell expansion on flow cytometry. By the time of blood sampling, patients had still received no therapy. CDR1 is SSHAT and CDR2 is FNYEAQ in the germline V gene (reference sequence). The CDR3 loop spans 14 amino acids. General observations from the study: CD8+ Simpson's diversity in patients was not significantly different from that in controls.

In regard to this clonotype: Antigen specificity is unknown. Mismatch with germline at one junction end may stem from a read error.

It was genomic DNA that served as the template for profiling TCR beta VDJ and CDR3. TCRdb re-called the reads through MiXCR, storing one row per CDR3 protein. The sample comprises about 260,000 distinct CDR3 sequences, around 82% of which are singletons, and roughly 42% rests with the top ten. The chain carries TRBV7-7 and TRBJ1-2, with D hard to call. The TCR was taken from a human donor with aplastic anemia. The specimen sequenced was sorted CD4+, CD8+, or CD8+CD57+ T cells (not recorded which) from PBMCs. CDR3 nucleotides: TGTGCTAGCAGCTCACTAGCGGTGAACACCGGGGAGACGTTC. Amino acid sequence: CASSSLAVNTGETF.